This T cell receptor (beta chain) appears in the sequencing data of a study of blood T cell repertoires in COVID-19. Authors' data handling: The authors estimated nucleated cell counts from reference gene primer amplification. Using immunoSEQ multiplex PCR, the repertoire was profiled, and TCRdb retains in-frame clones only, with some absent. The DNA was the basis for D and trimming; V, J and clone size are from that table. The top ten hold 2.5% to 3.5% of the sample, which has around 250,000 clones, approximately 89% seen once. Participants reported their clinical history, and cohort assignment relied on those reports. During the 2 weeks before they entered the study, exposed participants had met someone with a PCR-confirmed or clinician-diagnosed COVID-19 case. Input material: PBMCs or T cells enriched from blood (not recorded which). The clonotype was recovered from a woman in her forties who had been exposed to COVID-19.

The CDR3 loop is CASSLLAAGTDTQYF. The CDR3 DNA reads as TGCGCCAGCAGCTTGTTAGCAGCGGGGACAGATACGCAGTATTTT. The chain carries TRBV5-1 and TRBJ2-3, with 7 bases matching TRBD2. In germline, CDR1 is SGHRS, CDR2 YFSETQ. This CDR3 is built from 15 residues. Losses at the gene ends were 1 base for V and 3 bases for J; bases not matched to a gene: 5.